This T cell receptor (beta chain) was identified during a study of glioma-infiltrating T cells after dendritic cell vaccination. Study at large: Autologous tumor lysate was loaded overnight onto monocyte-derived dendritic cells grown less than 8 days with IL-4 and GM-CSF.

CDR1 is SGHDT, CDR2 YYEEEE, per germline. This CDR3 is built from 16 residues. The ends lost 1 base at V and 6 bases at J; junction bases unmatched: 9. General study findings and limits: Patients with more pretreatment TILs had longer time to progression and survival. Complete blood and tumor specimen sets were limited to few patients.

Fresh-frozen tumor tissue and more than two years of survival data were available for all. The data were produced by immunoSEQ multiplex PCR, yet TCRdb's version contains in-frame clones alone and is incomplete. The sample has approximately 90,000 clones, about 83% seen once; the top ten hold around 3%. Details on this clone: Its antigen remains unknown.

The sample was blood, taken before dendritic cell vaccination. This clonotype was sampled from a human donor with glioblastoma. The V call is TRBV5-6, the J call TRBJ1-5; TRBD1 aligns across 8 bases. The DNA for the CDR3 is TGTGCCAGCAGCTTGTTCGCAGGGGGCGGATCTCAGCCCCAGCATTTT. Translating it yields CASSLFAGGGSQPQHF.